This TCR beta chain appears in the sequencing data of a study of T cells in Graves' hyperthyroidism and ophthalmopathy. The study's findings and limits: A model built on 13 V-J features separated ophthalmopathy from stable hyperthyroidism. Clonotypes that were expanded in thyroid above 0.001 mostly appeared in blood too.

Fresh peripheral blood, less than 11 ml of it, supplied the PBMCs. From RNA transcripts, TCR beta CDR3 regions were amplified. First-round RT-PCR with HTBI primers amplified the TCR CDR3 region. TCRdb re-derived calls from the multiplex PCR reads in MiXCR, one entry per CDR3 protein. The sample consists of some 600,000 distinct CDR3 sequences, around 14% of them appearing once. Germline V gene sequence: CDR1 SNHLY, CDR2 FYNNEI. V was cut by 8 bases and J by 2 bases, with 22 bases left in between. This CDR3 region has 16 residues. This clonotype came up many times. No antigen is known for it. This clonotype was sampled from a woman in her twenties or thirties with Graves' hyperthyroidism that later progressed to Graves' ophthalmopathy. The material sequenced was blood. The V and J genes are TRBV2 and TRBJ2-7; the D gene could be TRBD1 or TRBD2 (5 bases each). CDR3 sequence (DNA): TGTGCCAGCGCTCGATCCGGGGACGTGTCTACCTACGAGCAGTACTTC. Its translation: CASARSGDVSTYEQYF.